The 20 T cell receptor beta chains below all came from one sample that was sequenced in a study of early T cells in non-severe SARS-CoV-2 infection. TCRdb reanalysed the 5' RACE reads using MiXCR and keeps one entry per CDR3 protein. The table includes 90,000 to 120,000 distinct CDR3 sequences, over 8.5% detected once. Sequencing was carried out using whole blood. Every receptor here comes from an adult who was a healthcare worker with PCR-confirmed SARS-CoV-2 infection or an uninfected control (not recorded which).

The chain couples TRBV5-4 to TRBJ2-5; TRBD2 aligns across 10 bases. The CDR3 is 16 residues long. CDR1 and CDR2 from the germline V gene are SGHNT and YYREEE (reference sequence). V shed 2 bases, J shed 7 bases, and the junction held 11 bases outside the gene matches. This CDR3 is CASSFVLAGLVGTQYF. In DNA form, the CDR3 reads TGTGCCAGCAGCTTTGTACTAGCGGGACTCGTTGGGACCCAGTACTTC.

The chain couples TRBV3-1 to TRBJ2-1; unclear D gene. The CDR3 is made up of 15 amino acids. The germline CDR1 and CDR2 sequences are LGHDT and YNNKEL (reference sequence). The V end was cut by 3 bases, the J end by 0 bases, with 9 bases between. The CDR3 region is CASSHGSSSYNEQFF. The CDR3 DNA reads TGTGCCAGCAGCCACGGCAGTAGCTCCTACAATGAGCAGTTCTTC.

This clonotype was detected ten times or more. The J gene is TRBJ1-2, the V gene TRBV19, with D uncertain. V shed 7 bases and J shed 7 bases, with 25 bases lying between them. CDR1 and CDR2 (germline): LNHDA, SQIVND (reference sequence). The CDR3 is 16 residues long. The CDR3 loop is CASTPARARLKGGYTF. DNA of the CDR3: TGTGCCAGTACCCCCGCGAGAGCCCGACTTAAGGGTGGCTACACCTTC.

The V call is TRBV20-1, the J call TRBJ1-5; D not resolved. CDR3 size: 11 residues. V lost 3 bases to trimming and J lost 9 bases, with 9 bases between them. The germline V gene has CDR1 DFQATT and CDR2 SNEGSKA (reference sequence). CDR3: CSASSGWPQHF. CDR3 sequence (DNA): TGCAGTGCTAGTTCGGGATGGCCCCAGCATTTT.

CDR3 sequence: CASSEGDLETQYF. CDR3 bases: TGCGCCAGCAGTGAGGGTGATCTCGAGACCCAGTACTTC. V gene TRBV10-1 combines with J gene TRBJ2-5; D is unclear. This CDR3 spans 13 amino acids. The germline CDR1 and CDR2 sequences are WNHNN and SYGVQD (reference sequence). V lost 2 bases to trimming and J lost 5 bases, with 9 bases between them.

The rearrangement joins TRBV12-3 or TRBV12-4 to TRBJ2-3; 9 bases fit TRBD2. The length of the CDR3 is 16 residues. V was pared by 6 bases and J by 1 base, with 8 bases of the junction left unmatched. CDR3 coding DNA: TGTGCCAGCAGCCGTTTAGCGGGAGACGGCACAGATACGCAGTATTTT. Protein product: CASSRLAGDGTDTQYF.

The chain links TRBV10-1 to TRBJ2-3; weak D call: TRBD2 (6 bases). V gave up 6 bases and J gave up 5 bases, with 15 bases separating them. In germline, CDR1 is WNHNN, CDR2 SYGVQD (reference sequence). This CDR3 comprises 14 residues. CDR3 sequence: CASRRGTAGDTQYF. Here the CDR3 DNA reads TGCGCCAGCAGACGAGGGACTGCGGGAGATACGCAGTATTTT.

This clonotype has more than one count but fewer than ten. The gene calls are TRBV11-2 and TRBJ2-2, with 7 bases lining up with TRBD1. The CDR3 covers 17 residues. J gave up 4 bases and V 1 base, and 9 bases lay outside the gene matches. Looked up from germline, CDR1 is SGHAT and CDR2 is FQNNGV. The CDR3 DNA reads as TGTGCCAGCAGCTTAGGTCCCCGACAGGGATCCACCGGGGAGCTGTTTTTT. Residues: CASSLGPRQGSTGELFF.

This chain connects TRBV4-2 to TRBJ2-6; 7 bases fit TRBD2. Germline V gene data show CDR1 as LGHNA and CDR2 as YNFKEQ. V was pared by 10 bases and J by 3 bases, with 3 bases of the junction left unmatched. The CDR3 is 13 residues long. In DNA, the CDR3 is TGTGCCACCCGGGGGGATGGGGCCAACGTCCTGACTTTC. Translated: CATRGDGANVLTF.

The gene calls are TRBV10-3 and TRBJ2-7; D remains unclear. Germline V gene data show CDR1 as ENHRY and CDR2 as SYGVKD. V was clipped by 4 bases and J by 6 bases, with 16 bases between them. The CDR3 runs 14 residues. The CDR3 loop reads CAISAPVLVSEQYF. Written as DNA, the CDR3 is TGTGCCATCAGTGCTCCCGTTCTAGTAAGCGAGCAGTACTTC.

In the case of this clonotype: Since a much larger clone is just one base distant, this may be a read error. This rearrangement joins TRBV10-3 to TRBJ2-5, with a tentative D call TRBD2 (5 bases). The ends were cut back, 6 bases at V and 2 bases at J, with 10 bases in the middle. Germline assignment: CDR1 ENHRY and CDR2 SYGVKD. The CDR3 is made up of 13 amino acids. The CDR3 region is CAIRRGLQETQYF. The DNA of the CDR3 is TGTGCCATCAGAAGAGGGTTGCAAGAGACCCAGTACTTC.

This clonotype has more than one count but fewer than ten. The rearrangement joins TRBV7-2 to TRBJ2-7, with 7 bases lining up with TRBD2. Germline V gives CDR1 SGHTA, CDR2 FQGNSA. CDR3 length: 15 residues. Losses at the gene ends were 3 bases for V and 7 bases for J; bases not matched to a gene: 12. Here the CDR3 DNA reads TGTGCCAGCAGCTTTACGCCTGCGGGAGTAAATGAGCAGTACTTC. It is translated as CASSFTPAGVNEQYF.

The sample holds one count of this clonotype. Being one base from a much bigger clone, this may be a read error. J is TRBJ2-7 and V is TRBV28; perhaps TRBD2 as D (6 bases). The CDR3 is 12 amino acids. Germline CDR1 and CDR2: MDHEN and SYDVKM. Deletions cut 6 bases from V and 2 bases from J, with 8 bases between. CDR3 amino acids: CASRSGPYEQYF. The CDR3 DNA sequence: TGTGCCAGCAGGAGCGGGCCCTACGAGCAGTACTTC. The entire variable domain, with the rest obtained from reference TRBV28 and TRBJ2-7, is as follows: DVKVTQSSRYLVKRTGEKVFLECVQDMDHENMFWYRQDPGLGLRLIYFSYDVKMKEKGDIPEGYSVSREKKERFSLILESASTNQTSMYLCASRSGPYEQYFGPGTRLTVT.

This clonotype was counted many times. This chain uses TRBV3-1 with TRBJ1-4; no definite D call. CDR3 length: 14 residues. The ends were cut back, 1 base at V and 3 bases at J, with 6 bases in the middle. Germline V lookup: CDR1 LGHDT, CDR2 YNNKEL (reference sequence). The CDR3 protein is CASSQVRSNEKLFF. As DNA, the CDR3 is TGTGCCAGCAGCCAAGTTAGGTCTAATGAAAAACTGTTTTTT.

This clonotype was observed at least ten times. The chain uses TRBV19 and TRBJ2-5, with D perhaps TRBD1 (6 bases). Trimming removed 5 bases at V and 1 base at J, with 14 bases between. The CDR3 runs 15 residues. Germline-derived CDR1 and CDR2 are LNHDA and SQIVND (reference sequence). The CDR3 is CASSVQDSPQETQYF. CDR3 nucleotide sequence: TGTGCCAGTAGTGTTCAGGACAGCCCCCAAGAGACCCAGTACTTC.

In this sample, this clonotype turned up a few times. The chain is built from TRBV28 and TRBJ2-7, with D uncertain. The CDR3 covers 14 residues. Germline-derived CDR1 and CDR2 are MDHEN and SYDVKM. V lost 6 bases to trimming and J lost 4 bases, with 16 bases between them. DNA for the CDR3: TGTGCCAGCAGCCTAAGGACCCGTAGGTACGAGCAGTACTTC. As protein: CASSLRTRRYEQYF.

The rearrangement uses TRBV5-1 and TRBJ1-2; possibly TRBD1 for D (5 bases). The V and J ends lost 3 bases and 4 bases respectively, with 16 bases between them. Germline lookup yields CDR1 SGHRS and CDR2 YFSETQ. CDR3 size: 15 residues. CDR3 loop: CASSSSSGTTYGYTF. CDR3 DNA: TGCGCCAGCAGCTCAAGCTCAGGGACGACCTATGGCTACACCTTC. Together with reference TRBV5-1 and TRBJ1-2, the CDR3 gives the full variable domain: KAGVTQTPRYLIKTRGQQVTLSCSPISGHRSVSWYQQTPGQGLQFLFEYFSETQRNKGNFPGRFSGRQFSNSRSEMNVSTLELGDSALYLCASSSSSGTTYGYTFGSGTRLTVV.

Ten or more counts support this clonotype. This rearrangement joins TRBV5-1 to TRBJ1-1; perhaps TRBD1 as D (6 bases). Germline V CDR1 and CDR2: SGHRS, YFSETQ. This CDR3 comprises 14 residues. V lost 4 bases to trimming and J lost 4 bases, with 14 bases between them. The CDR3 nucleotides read TGCGCCAGCAGCCCGGAAGGGGGATTCACTGAAGCTTTCTTT. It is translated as CASSPEGGFTEAFF.

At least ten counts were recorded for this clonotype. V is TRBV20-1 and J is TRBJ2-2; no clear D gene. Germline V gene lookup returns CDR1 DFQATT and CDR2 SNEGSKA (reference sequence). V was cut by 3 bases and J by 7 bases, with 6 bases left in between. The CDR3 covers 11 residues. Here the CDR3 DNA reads TGCAGTGCTAGTGGGGTCGGGGAGCTGTTTTTT. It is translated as CSASGVGELFF.

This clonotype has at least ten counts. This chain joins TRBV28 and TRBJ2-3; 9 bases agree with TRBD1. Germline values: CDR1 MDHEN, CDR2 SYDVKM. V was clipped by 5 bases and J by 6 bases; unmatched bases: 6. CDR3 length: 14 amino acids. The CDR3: CASSRGQGMDTQYF. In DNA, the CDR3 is TGTGCCAGCAGTCGGGGACAGGGAATGGATACGCAGTATTTT.